The 9 T cell receptor beta chains listed next were all sequenced from one sample in a study of molecular identifiers for immune sequencing clone quantification. TCRdb re-derived calls from the PCR reads in MiXCR, one entry per CDR3 protein. The sample carries about 640,000 distinct CDR3 sequences, about 20% recorded once. Source material: naive CD8+ T cells from blood, with Jurkat cell RNA spiked in. The subset denotes: FACS-sorted CD8+CD4-CCR7+CD45RA+ naive T cells. The origin of the receptors is a human donor in good health. Some libraries in this study had Jurkat cell RNA spiked in.

This clonotype was seen at least ten times. The chain combines TRBV7-6 with TRBJ2-7, with TRBD2 matching over 10 bases. Looked up from germline, CDR1 is SGHVS and CDR2 is FNYEAQ. The CDR3 is 21 residues long. J was trimmed by 4 bases and V by 6 bases; bases with no gene match: 27. CDR3 residues: CASSPGGAGLARPTDYYEQYF. The CDR3 DNA sequence: TGTGCCAGCAGTCCGGGGGGGGCGGGACTAGCGCGACCGACGGACTATTACGAGCAGTACTTC.

A single count supports this clonotype. Given a much more abundant clone one base away, this may be a read error. This rearrangement joins TRBV27 to TRBJ2-5; D is unresolved. Trimming pared 2 bases from V and 4 bases from J, leaving 11 bases between. From germline, CDR1 is MNHEY and CDR2 SMNVEV (reference sequence). The CDR3 consists of 14 residues. This CDR3 reads CASSLASHLETQYF. The CDR3 DNA sequence: TGTGCCAGCAGTTTAGCGTCCCACTTAGAGACCCAGTACTTC.

The rearrangement joins TRBV20-1 to TRBJ2-7; 11 bases line up with TRBD2. Losses at the gene ends were 4 bases for V and 3 bases for J; bases not matched to a gene: 2. The CDR3 is 13 residues long. The V gene's germline CDR1 is DFQATT and CDR2 SNEGSKA (reference sequence). DNA of the CDR3: TGCAGTGCTATAGCGGGAGGGCTCTACGAGCAGTACTTC. It codes for CSAIAGGLYEQYF.

The chain employs TRBV11-2 and TRBJ2-1, with D hard to call. The CDR3 is 11 amino acids. V lost 4 bases to trimming and J lost 10 bases, with 8 bases between them. CDR1 SGHAT and CDR2 FQNNGV come from the germline V gene. The DNA for the CDR3 is TGTGCCAGCAGCTCAACGCCCGAGCAGTTCTTC. It yields the protein CASSSTPEQFF.

As to this clonotype: The missing conserved phenylalanine or tryptophan at the end of this CDR3 makes a read error likely. V is TRBV4-1 and J is TRBJ1-2; tentatively, D is TRBD1 (6 bases). The CDR3 sequence is 14 residues long. The germline CDR1 and CDR2 sequences are MGHRA and YSYEKL. Trimming removed 5 bases at V and 6 bases at J, with 16 bases between. The CDR3: CASSSVQGRDGYTS. As DNA, the CDR3 is TGCGCCAGCAGCTCGGTACAGGGAAGGGATGGCTACACCTCC.

The V and J genes are TRBV4-1 and TRBJ1-1, with D possibly matching TRBD1 (6 bases). Per germline, CDR1 MGHRA and CDR2 YSYEKL. V was cut by 3 bases and J by 1 base, with 15 bases left in between. The CDR3 length is 16 residues. The CDR3 bases are TGCGCCAGCAGCCACGGGGCCGTGACAGGGAACACTGAAGCTTTCTTT. Translated: CASSHGAVTGNTEAFF.

Ten or more counts support this clonotype. This sequence joins TRBV5-6 and TRBJ1-2, with D tentatively TRBD1 (6 bases). V was cut by 4 bases and J by 8 bases, with 27 bases left in between. The CDR3 is 17 amino acids. Germline V gene sequence: CDR1 SGHDT, CDR2 YYEEEE. The CDR3 bases are TGTGCCAGCAGCCTATTGGTAGGGGGGGGGACCGGGAACGGCTACACCTTC. Protein sequence: CASSLLVGGGTGNGYTF.

In its sample, this clonotype was seen many times. The V call is TRBV2, the J call TRBJ1-4; D unclear. Trimming left V 0 bases short and J 5 bases short, with 13 bases between. Germline V lookup: CDR1 SNHLY, CDR2 FYNNEI. This CDR3 has 16 residues. The CDR3 nucleotides read TGTGCCAGCAGTGAAGCCTGGACTTATCAGAATGAAAAACTGTTTTTT. Protein: CASSEAWTYQNEKLFF.

This clonotype was recorded at least ten times. The rearrangement links TRBV6-6 to TRBJ1-5, with TRBD1 identical over 8 bases. J lost 6 bases, V lost 5 bases, and 9 bases had no gene match. The CDR3 spans 15 residues. Germline CDR1 reads MNHNY; CDR2 reads SVGAGI (reference sequence). In DNA, the CDR3 is TGTGCCAGCAGTCCTACAGGACAGGGTAGTCAGCCCCAGCATTTT. Its translation is CASSPTGQGSQPQHF.